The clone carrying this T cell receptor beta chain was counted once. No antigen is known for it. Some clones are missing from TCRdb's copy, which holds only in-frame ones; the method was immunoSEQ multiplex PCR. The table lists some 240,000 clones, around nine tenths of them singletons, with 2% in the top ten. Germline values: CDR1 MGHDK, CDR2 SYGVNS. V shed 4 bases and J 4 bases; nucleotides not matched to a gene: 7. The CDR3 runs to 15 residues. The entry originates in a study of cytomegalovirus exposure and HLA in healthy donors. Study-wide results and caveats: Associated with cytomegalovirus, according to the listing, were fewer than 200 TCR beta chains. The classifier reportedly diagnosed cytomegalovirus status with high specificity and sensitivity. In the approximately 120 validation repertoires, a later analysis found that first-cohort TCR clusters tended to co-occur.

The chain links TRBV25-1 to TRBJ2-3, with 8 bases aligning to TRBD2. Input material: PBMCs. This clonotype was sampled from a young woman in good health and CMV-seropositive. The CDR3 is CASSATSGPPDTQYF. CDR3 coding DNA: TGTGCCAGCAGTGCCACTAGCGGCCCTCCAGATACGCAGTATTTT.